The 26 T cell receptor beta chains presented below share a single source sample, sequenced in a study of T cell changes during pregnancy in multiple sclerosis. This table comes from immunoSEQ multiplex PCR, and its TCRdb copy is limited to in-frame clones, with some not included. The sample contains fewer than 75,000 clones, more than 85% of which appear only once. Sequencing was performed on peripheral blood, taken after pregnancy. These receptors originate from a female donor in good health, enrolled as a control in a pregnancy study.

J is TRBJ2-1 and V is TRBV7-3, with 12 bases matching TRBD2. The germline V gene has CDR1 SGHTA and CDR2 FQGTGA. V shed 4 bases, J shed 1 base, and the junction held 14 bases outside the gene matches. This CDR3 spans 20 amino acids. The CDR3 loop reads CASSSLLTSGRAESYNEQFF. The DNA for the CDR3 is TGTGCCAGCAGCTCCCTCCTGACTAGCGGGAGAGCAGAGTCCTACAATGAGCAGTTCTTC.

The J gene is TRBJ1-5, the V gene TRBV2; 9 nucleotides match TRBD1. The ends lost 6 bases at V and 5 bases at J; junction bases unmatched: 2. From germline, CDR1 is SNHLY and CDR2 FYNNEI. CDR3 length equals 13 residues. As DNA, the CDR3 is TGTGCCAGCAGCGGGGACAGGGATCAGCCCCAGCATTTT. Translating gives CASSGDRDQPQHF.

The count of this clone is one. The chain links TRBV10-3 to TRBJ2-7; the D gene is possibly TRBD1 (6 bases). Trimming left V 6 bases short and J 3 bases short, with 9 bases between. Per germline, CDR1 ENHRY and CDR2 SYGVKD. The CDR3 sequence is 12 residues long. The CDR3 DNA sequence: TGTGCCATCAGAGGACAGCTCTACGAGCAGTACTTC. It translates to CAIRGQLYEQYF.

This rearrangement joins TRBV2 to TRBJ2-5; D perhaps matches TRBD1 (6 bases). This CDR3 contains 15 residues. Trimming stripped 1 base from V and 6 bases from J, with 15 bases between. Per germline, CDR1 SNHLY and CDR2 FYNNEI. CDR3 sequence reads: CASSEDLQGRKTQYF. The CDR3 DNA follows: TGTGCCAGCAGTGAAGACCTACAGGGCAGAAAGACCCAGTACTTC. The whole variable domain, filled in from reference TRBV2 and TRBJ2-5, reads EPEVTQTPSHQVTQMGQEVILRCVPISNHLYFYWYRQILGQKVEFLVSFYNNEISEKSEIFDDQFSVERPDGSNFTLKIRSTKLEDSAMYFCASSEDLQGRKTQYFGPGTRLLVL.

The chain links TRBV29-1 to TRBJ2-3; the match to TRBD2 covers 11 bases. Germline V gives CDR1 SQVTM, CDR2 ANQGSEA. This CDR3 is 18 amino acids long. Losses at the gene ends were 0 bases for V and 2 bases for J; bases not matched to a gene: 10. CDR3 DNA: TGCAGCGTTGAAGACAACTCCGGGACTAGCGGATACACAGATACGCAGTATTTT. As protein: CSVEDNSGTSGYTDTQYF.

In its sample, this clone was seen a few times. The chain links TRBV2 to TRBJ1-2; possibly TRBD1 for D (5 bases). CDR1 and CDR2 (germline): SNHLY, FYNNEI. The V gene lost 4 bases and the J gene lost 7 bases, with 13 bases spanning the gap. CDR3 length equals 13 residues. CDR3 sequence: CASSGSRDGGYTF. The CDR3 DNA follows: TGTGCCAGCAGTGGAAGCAGGGATGGTGGCTACACCTTC.

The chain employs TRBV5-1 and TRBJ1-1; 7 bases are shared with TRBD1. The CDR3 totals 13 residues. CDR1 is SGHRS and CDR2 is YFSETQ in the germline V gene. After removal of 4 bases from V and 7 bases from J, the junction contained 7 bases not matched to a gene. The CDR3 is CASSLEGALEAFF. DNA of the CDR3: TGCGCCAGCAGCCTGGAGGGGGCGCTTGAAGCTTTCTTT. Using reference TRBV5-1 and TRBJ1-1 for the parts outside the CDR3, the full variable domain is KAGVTQTPRYLIKTRGQQVTLSCSPISGHRSVSWYQQTPGQGLQFLFEYFSETQRNKGNFPGRFSGRQFSNSRSEMNVSTLELGDSALYLCASSLEGALEAFFGQGTRLTVV.

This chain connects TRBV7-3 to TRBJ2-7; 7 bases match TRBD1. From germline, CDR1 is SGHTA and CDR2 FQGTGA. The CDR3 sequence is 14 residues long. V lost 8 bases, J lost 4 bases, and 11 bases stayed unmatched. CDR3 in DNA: TGTGCCAGCGGGCCAGGGGGTCGTACGTACGAGCAGTACTTC. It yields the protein CASGPGGRTYEQYF.

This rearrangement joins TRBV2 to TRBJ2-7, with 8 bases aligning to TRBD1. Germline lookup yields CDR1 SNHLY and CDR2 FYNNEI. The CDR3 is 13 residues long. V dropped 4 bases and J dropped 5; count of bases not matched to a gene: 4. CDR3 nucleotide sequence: TGTGCCAGCAGTGGGACAGGGTTAAACGAGCAGTACTTC. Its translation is CASSGTGLNEQYF.

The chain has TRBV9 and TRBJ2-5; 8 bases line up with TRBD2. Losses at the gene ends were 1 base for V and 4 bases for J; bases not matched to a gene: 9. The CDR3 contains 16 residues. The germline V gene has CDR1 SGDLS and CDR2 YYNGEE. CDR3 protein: CASSVSTGLAGETQYF. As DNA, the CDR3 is TGTGCCAGCAGCGTATCCACCGGGCTAGCGGGAGAGACCCAGTACTTC.

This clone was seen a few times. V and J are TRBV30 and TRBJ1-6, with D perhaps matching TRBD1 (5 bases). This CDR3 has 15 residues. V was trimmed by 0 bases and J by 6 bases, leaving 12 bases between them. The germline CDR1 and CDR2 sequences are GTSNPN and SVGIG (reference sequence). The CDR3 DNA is TGTGCCTGGAGTGTAATCTTGGGGGGTAATTCACCCCTCCACTTT. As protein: CAWSVILGGNSPLHF.

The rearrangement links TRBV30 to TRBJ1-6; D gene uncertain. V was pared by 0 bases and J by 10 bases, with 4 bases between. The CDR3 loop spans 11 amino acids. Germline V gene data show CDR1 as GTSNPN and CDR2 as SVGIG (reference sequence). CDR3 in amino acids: CAWSVHSPLHF. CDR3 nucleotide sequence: TGTGCCTGGAGTGTACACTCACCCCTCCACTTT.

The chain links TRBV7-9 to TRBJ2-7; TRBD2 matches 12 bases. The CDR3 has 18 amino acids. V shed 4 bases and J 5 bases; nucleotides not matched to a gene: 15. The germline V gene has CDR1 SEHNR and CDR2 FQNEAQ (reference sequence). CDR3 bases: TGTGCCAGCAGCTCCCCGACCGCTAGCGGGAGGGAGTTCGACGAGCAGTACTTC. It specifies CASSSPTASGREFDEQYF.

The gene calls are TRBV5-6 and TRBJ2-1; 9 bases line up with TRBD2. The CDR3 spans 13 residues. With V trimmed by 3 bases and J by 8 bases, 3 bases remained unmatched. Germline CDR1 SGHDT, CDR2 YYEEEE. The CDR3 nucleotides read TGTGCCAGCAGCTGGACTAGCGTTGATGAGCAGTTCTTC. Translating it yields CASSWTSVDEQFF.

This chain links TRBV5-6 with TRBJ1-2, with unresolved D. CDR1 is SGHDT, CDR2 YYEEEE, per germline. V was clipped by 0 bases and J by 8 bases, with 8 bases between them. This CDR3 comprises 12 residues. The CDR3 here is CASSLGVLGYTF. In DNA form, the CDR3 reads TGTGCCAGCAGCTTGGGAGTGTTGGGCTACACCTTC.

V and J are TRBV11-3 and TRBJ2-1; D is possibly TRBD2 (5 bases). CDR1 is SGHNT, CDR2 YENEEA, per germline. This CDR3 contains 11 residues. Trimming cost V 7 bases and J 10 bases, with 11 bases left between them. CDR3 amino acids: CASTNRLEQFF. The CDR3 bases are TGTGCCAGCACCAATCGACTAGAGCAGTTCTTC.

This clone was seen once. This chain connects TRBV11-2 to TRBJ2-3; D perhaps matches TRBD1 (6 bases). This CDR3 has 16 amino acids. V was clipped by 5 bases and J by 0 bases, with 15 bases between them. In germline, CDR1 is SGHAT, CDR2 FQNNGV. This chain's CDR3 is CASSARRGGSTDTQYF. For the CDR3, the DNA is TGTGCCAGCAGCGCCCGTAGAGGGGGAAGCACAGATACGCAGTATTTT. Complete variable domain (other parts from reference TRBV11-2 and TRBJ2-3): EAGVAQSPRYKIIEKRQSVAFWCNPISGHATLYWYQQILGQGPKLLIQFQNNGVVDDSQLPKDRFSAERLKGVDSTLKIQPAKLEDSAVYLCASSARRGGSTDTQYFGPGTRLTVL.

CDR3 loop: CASSARQGASSGNTIYF. The DNA for the CDR3 is TGTGCCAGCAGCGCAAGACAGGGGGCGAGCTCTGGAAACACCATATATTTT. This chain links TRBV7-6 with TRBJ1-3; 10 positions agree with TRBD1. The CDR3 loop spans 17 amino acids. V lost 5 bases, J lost 0 bases, and 7 bases stayed unmatched. CDR1 is SGHVS, CDR2 FNYEAQ, per germline.

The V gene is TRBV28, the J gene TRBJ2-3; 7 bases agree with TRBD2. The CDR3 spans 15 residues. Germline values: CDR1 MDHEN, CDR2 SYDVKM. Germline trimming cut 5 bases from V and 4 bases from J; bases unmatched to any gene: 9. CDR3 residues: CASSQTSPGADTQYF. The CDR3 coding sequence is TGTGCCAGCAGTCAGACTAGCCCCGGGGCAGATACGCAGTATTTT.

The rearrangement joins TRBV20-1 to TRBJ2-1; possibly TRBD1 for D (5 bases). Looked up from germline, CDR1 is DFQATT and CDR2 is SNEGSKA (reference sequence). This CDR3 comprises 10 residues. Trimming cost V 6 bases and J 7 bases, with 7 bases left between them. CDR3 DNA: TGCAGTGCACAGGAAAATGAGCAGTTCTTC. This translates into CSAQENEQFF.

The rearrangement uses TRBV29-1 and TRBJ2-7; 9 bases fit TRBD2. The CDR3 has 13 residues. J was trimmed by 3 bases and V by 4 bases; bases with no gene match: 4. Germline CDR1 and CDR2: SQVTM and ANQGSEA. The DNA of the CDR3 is TGCAGCGTTGTGGGTAGCGGGGGCTACGAGCAGTACTTC. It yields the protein CSVVGSGGYEQYF.

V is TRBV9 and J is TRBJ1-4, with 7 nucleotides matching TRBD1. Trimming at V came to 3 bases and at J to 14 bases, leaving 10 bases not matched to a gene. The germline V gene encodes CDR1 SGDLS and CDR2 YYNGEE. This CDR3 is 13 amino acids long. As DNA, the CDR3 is TGTGCCAGCAGCGACCGGACAGGTCCCCCCCTGTTTTTT. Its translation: CASSDRTGPPLFF.

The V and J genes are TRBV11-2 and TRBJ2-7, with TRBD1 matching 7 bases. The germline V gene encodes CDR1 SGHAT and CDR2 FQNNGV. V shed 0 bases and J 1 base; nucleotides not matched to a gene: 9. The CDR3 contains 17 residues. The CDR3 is CASSLDGPRTGSYEQYF. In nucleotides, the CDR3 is TGTGCCAGCAGCTTAGATGGGCCGAGGACAGGATCCTACGAGCAGTACTTC. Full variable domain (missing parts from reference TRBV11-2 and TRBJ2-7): EAGVAQSPRYKIIEKRQSVAFWCNPISGHATLYWYQQILGQGPKLLIQFQNNGVVDDSQLPKDRFSAERLKGVDSTLKIQPAKLEDSAVYLCASSLDGPRTGSYEQYFGPGTRLTVT.

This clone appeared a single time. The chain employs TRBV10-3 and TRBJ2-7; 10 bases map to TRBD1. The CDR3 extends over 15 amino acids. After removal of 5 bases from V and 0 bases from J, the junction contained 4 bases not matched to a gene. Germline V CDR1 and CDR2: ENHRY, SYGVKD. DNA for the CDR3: TGTGCCATCAGTAGTGGACAGGGGGGCTCCTACGAGCAGTACTTC. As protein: CAISSGQGGSYEQYF.

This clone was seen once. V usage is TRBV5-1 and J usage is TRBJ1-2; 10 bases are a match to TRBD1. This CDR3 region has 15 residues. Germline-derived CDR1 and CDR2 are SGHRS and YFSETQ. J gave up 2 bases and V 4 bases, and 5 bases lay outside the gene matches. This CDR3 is CASSPGTGVNYGYTF. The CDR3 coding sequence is TGCGCCAGCAGCCCGGGGACAGGGGTGAACTATGGCTACACCTTC.

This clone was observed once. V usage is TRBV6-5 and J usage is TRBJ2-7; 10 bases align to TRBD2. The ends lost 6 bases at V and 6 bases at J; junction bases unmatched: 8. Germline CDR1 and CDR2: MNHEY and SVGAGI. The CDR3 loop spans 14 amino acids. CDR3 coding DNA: TGTGCCAGCAGCGGACTAGCGGCCCTCGCCGAGCAGTACTTC. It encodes CASSGLAALAEQYF.